Described below is a single T cell receptor (beta chain) sequence and its context. Antigen unknown. TCRdb redid the calling of the 5' RACE reads with MiXCR, one entry per CDR3 protein. This sample has 670,000 or so distinct CDR3 sequences, with 19% found just once. This sample stems from a study of CD8 T cells in ankylosing spondylitis. Study results and limitations: What appeared characteristic of ankylosing spondylitis blood was a TCR beta motif of several highly homologous variants.

Sequencing was done on a sample of blood, either unsorted or a sorted T cell fraction (not recorded which). The receptor comes from a male donor with ankylosing spondylitis.

The CDR3 DNA reads TGTGCCAGCAGCTTAGTGGGACTAGCGGGAGGGACCGGGGAGCTGTTTTTT. Encoded protein: CASSLVGLAGGTGELFF. The rearrangement joins TRBV7-2 to TRBJ2-2; 16 bases line up with TRBD2. Trimming removed 1 base from V and 5 bases from J; junction bases left unmatched: 1. Germline values: CDR1 SGHTA, CDR2 FQGNSA. This CDR3 is 17 amino acids long. Using reference TRBV7-2 and TRBJ2-2 for the parts outside the CDR3, the full variable domain is GAGVSQSPSNKVTEKGKDVELRCDPISGHTALYWYRQSLGQGLEFLIYFQGNSAPDKSGLPSDRFSAERTGGSVSTLTIQRTQQEDSAVYLCASSLVGLAGGTGELFFGEGSRLTVL.